Below, one T cell receptor beta chain is given with its context. Its antigen is not identified. These data originate in a study of cytomegalovirus exposure and HLA in healthy donors. Overall study findings and caveats: As a later analysis revealed, the rate of TCR association differed by HLA locus, with DRB1 most and HLA-C fewest.

A multiplex PCR was run with 60 Vbeta primers and 13 Jbeta primers. The repertoire was sequenced with immunoSEQ multiplex PCR; TCRdb's copy has only in-frame clones and lacks some. The sample shows more than 140,000 clones, around 79% of them seen only once. CDR3 length equals 14 residues. Germline CDR1 is MRHNA and CDR2 is SNTAGT. J was trimmed by 3 bases and V by 5 bases; bases with no gene match: 5. The TCR was taken from a young man in good health and CMV-seropositive. The V gene is TRBV6-4, the J gene TRBJ2-5; TRBD2 matches 8 bases. Sequencing was carried out using PBMCs. CDR3 protein: CASSRTGLEETQYF. The CDR3 bases are TGTGCCAGCAGTAGAACGGGACTAGAAGAGACCCAGTACTTC.